This T cell receptor (beta chain) was documented in a study of blood T cell repertoires in COVID-19 (dated by TCRdb to between 2020 and 2021). Regarding the study in general: The collaborator samples originated in the United States, Italy and Spain and spanned the acute and convalescent phases of COVID-19. The prospective study material was composed of cDNA or gDNA derived from T cells, B-cell-depleted T cells, or PBMCs. Deeply sampled blood TCRbeta repertoires from subjects exposed to, actively infected with, or recovered from COVID-19 were included in the dataset. The repertoires were released in a freely available public database meant as a resource for research on the immune response to SARS-CoV-2. Samples were obtained from the ongoing ImmuneRACE study (first 160 participants) and from approximately 1,200 subjects provided by 6 global collaborators. Nearly every sample came with metadata listing a de-identified subject ID, COVID-19 status, age in years and sex. Where HLA class I and class II types were available, the types were taken from metadata supplied by the sample provider, not from assay-based typing.

A note on this clone: Which antigen it targets is not known. No per-base quality is available; no much larger clone lies one base away.

Collaborating institutions collected whole blood in K2EDTA tubes following their own protocols. Collaborator samples were shipped for TCRbeta analysis as frozen whole blood, isolated PBMCs, or DNA extracted from either sample type. The germline V gene yields SGHTA for CDR1 and FQGTGA for CDR2. V is trimmed back by 5 bases and J by 0 bases, and the junction contains 4 bases that no gene match accounts for. The CDR3 has 15 amino acids, counting the end cysteine and phenylalanine. Only the CDR3 portion is preserved as DNA: 45 bases, with reading frame beginning at the first base. Overall study outcomes, separate from this receptor: How much clinical and demographic metadata was included differed by source and by participant, and the metadata was provided uncurated.

TCRbeta CDR3 regions were amplified from genomic DNA by means of the immunoSEQ Assay, a bias-controlled multiplex PCR. On the study's bioinformatics: Within the assay, amplification of reference gene primers was used to estimate how many nucleated cells each sample contained. Sequence reads were collapsed and filtered to measure the absolute abundance of every unique TCRbeta CDR3 rearrangement. For each sample, productive Simpson clonality was calculated as the square root of Simpson's diversity index across productive rearrangements. Held by TCRdb, this immuneACCESS table contains in-frame sequences only and omits some clones. Under half of the omission traces to an unresolved V gene where checked; the cause of the rest is unknown. D and trimming come from the DNA, and the V and J calls and clone size come from that table. The sample includes about 21,000 clones, with roughly 87% observed a single time. The ten largest account for under 8.5% of the sample.

The rearrangement combines TRBV7-3 with TRBJ2-1; TRBD2 agrees with 7 junctional bases. The origin of this receptor is a human donor with active COVID-19. The donor label of this sample is uncertain. The sample was peripheral blood. The CDR3 protein sequence reads: CASSTTSSSYNEQFF. At the DNA level, the sequence is TGTGCCAGCAGCACGACTAGCAGCTCCTACAATGAGCAGTTCTTC.